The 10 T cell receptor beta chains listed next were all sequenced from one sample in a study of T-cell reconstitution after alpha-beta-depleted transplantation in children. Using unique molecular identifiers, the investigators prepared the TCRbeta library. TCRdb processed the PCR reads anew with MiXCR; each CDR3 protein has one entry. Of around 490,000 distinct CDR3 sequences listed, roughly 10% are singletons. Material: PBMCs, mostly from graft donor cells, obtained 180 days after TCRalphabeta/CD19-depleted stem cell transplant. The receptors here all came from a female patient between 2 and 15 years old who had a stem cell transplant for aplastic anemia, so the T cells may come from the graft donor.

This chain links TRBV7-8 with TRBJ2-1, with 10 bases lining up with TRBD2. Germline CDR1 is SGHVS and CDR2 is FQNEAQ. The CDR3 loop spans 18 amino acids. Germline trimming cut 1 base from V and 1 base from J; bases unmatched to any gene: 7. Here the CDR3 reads CASSLVPSGRSSYNEQFF. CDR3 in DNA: TGTGCCAGCAGCTTAGTTCCTAGCGGGAGAAGTTCCTACAATGAGCAGTTCTTC.

The CDR3 region is CASSQSSGRRTDTQYF. CDR3 coding DNA: TGTGCCAGCAGCCAGTCTAGCGGGAGACGAACAGATACGCAGTATTTT. V is TRBV4-2 and J is TRBJ2-3; 10 nucleotides align to TRBD2. From germline, CDR1 is LGHNA and CDR2 YNFKEQ. V lost 3 bases, J lost 3 bases, and 6 bases stayed unmatched. The CDR3 consists of 16 residues.

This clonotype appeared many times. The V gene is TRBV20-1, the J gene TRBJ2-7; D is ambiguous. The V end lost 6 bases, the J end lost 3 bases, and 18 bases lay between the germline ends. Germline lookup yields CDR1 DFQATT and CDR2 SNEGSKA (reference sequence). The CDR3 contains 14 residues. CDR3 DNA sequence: TGCAGTGCGGGAACGGCCGATATGTTCTACGAGCAGTACTTC. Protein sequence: CSAGTADMFYEQYF.

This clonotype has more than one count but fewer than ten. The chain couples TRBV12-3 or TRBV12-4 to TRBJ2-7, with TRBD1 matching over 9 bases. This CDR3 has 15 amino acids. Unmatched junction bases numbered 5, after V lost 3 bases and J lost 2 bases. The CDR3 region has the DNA TGTGCCAGCAGTTTGGGGGACAGGGTAACCTACGAGCAGTACTTC. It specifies CASSLGDRVTYEQYF.

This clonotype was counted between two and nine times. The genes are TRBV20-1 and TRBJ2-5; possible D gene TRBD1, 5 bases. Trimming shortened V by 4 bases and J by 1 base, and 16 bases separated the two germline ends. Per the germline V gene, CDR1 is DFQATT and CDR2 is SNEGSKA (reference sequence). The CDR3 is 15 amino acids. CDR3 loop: CSATVPQGPQETQYF. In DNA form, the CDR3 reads TGCAGTGCTACGGTCCCCCAGGGTCCCCAAGAGACCCAGTACTTC.

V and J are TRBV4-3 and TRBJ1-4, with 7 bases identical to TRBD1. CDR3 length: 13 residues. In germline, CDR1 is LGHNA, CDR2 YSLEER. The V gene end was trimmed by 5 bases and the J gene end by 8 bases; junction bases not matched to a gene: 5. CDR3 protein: CASSYGTAEKLFF. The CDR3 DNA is TGCGCCAGCAGCTACGGGACAGCCGAAAAACTGTTTTTT.

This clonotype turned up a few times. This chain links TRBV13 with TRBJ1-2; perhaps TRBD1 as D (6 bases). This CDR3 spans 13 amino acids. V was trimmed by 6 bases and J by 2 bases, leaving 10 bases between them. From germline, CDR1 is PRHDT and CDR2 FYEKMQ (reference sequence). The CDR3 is CASRLTGNYGYTF. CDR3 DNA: TGTGCCAGCAGGCTAACAGGGAACTATGGCTACACCTTC.

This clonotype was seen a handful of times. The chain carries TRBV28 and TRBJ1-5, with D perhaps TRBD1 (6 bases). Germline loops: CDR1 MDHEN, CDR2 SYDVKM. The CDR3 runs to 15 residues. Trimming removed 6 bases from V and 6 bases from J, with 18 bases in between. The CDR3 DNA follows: TGTGCCAGCAGCTCTCCGACAGGCCCGGGTCAGCCCCAGCATTTT. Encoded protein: CASSSPTGPGQPQHF.

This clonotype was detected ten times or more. CDR3: CASRQGPGQPQHF. CDR3 nucleotide sequence: TGTGCCAGCAGACAAGGACCTGGGCAGCCCCAGCATTTT. The chain carries TRBV5-6 and TRBJ1-5; D gene unclear. V was clipped by 5 bases and J by 7 bases, with 13 bases between them. The CDR3 extends over 13 amino acids. Germline V gene sequence: CDR1 SGHDT, CDR2 YYEEEE.

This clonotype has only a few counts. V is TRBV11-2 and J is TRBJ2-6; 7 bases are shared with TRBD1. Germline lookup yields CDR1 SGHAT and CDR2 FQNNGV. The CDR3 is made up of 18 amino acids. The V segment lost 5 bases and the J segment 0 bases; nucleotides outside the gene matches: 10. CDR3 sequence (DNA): TGTGCCAGCAGCCCTCGGGACAGCTTCCTCTCTGGGGCCAACGTCCTGACTTTC. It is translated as CASSPRDSFLSGANVLTF.